This passage covers 6 T cell receptor beta chains from one sample sequenced in a study of molecular identifiers for immune sequencing clone quantification. Via MiXCR, TCRdb re-called the PCR reads, giving one row per CDR3 protein. The table has about 320,000 distinct CDR3 sequences, roughly a fifth seen once; the top ten hold 0.7% to 0.9%. Sequences were obtained from naive CD8+ T cells from blood, with Jurkat cell RNA spiked in. Subset: FACS-sorted CD8+CD4-CCR7+CD45RA+ naive T cells. Receptors originate from a human donor in good health. Some libraries in this study had Jurkat cell RNA spiked in.

This clonotype turned up a few times. The chain employs TRBV23-1 and TRBJ2-7; no firm D call. TRBV23-1 is an ORF, with its function uncertain. This CDR3 has 16 residues. Trimming removed 8 bases at V and 2 bases at J, with 22 bases between. CDR3 sequence reads: CASPPDTAGEAYEQYF. CDR3 coding DNA: TGCGCCAGCCCCCCCGACACCGCTGGGGAAGCCTACGAGCAGTACTTC.

This rearrangement joins TRBV7-9 to TRBJ2-2, with D perhaps matching TRBD2 (6 bases). The CDR3 sequence is 16 residues long. Germline CDR1 is SEHNR and CDR2 is FQNEAQ (reference sequence). Trimming pared 4 bases from V and 3 bases from J, leaving 15 bases between. CDR3 DNA: TGTGCCAGCAGCTCTCTCTGGAGGGCAGACACCGGGGAGCTGTTTTTT. It specifies CASSSLWRADTGELFF.

This clonotype was counted ten times or more. The chain combines TRBV5-5 with TRBJ1-1, with a tentative D call TRBD1 (6 bases). V lost 4 bases to trimming and J lost 0 bases, with 10 bases between them. The CDR3 is made up of 14 amino acids. The germline V gene encodes CDR1 SGHKS and CDR2 YYEKEE (reference sequence). The CDR3 bases are TGTGCCAGCAGCCGTGGGACACTGAACACTGAAGCTTTCTTT. Translating it yields CASSRGTLNTEAFF.

The rearrangement joins TRBV2 to TRBJ2-7; possible D gene TRBD1, 5 bases. The CDR3 spans 15 residues. In germline, CDR1 is SNHLY, CDR2 FYNNEI. V was cut by 7 bases and J by 0 bases, with 16 bases left in between. The CDR3 loop is CASKETAKSSYEQYF. The DNA of the CDR3 is TGTGCCAGCAAAGAGACAGCAAAGAGCTCCTACGAGCAGTACTTC.

This clonotype was recorded at least ten times. The chain joins TRBV30 to TRBJ2-7; D is undetermined. Germline V lookup: CDR1 GTSNPN, CDR2 SVGIG (reference sequence). The CDR3 runs to 12 residues. V lost 7 bases and J lost 3, with 13 bases in between. The CDR3: CALTPDGYEQYF. DNA of the CDR3: TGTGCCTTAACCCCTGACGGCTACGAGCAGTACTTC. The full variable domain, rest sourced from reference TRBV30 and TRBJ2-7, is SQTIHQWPATLVQPVGSPLSLECTVEGTSNPNLYWYRQAAGRGLQLLFYSVGIGQISSEVPQNLSASRPQDRQFILSSKKLLLSDSGFYLCALTPDGYEQYFGPGTRLTVT.

In its sample, this clonotype was seen a few times. V and J are TRBV4-3 and TRBJ2-7, with 7 nucleotides matching TRBD1. Germline CDR1 LGHNA, CDR2 YSLEER. Trimming removed 0 bases from V and 3 bases from J; junction bases left unmatched: 8. The CDR3 sequence is 16 residues long. CDR3 DNA: TGCGCCAGCAGCCAAGACTTAGGGACAGTATACTACGAGCAGTACTTC. Protein: CASSQDLGTVYYEQYF.